This T cell receptor beta chain was sequenced during a study of control samples from healthy donors and cancer patients. This CDR3 spans 15 amino acids. Trimming cost V 6 bases and J 2 bases, with 14 bases left between them. Germline values: CDR1 MDHEN, CDR2 SYDVKM. Using immunoSEQ multiplex PCR, the repertoire was profiled, and TCRdb retains in-frame clones only, with some absent. The table includes under 75,000 clones, 90% detected once. Comment on this clone: The same CDR3 can be traced to other DNA sequences in this sample.

The gene calls are TRBV28 and TRBJ1-3; D gene unclear. Source material: PBMCs. The clonotype was recovered from a woman between 45 and 60 years old with colorectal cancer. The CDR3 reads CASRSDRVPGNTIYF. CDR3 nucleotides: TGTGCCAGCAGGTCGGACCGGGTGCCTGGAAACACCATATATTTT. Variable domain in full (rest from reference TRBV28 and TRBJ1-3): DVKVTQSSRYLVKRTGEKVFLECVQDMDHENMFWYRQDPGLGLRLIYFSYDVKMKEKGDIPEGYSVSREKKERFSLILESASTNQTSMYLCASRSDRVPGNTIYFGEGSWLTVV.